Below, 3 T cell receptor beta chains from the same sample are listed, as sequenced in a study of blood T cell repertoires in COVID-19. Sequenced by immunoSEQ multiplex PCR; TCRdb stores in-frame clones only, minus some. This sample has around 220,000 clones; 84% occur once, and the top ten carry around 20%. Sequenced input: peripheral blood. The receptors originated from a man between 25 and 39 years old with active or convalescent COVID-19.

The chain combines TRBV3-1 (or the pseudogene TRBV3-2) with TRBJ2-5; 10 nucleotides agree with TRBD2. V shed 0 bases, J shed 7 bases, and the junction held 11 bases outside the gene matches. Looked up from germline, CDR1 is LGHDT and CDR2 is YNNKEL (reference sequence). The CDR3 has 17 residues. CDR3 sequence (DNA): TGTGCCAGCAGCCAAGATTTGGAAGCGGGAGGGCCAGGGACCCAGTACTTC. This codes for CASSQDLEAGGPGTQYF.

In this sample, this clone turned up once. The chain uses TRBV3-1 (or the pseudogene TRBV3-2) and TRBJ2-2; TRBD1 matches at 9 bases. The V and J ends lost 8 bases and 3 bases, in that order; junction bases with no gene match: 13. Germline V lookup: CDR1 LGHDT, CDR2 YNNKEL (reference sequence). This CDR3 comprises 17 residues. The CDR3 bases are TGTGCCAGCTGCCGGGACAGGGAGGAAATTGACACCGGGGAGCTGTTTTTT. Translated: CASCRDREEIDTGELFF.

The chain combines TRBV5-1 with TRBJ1-2, with D maybe TRBD1 (6 bases). Per germline, CDR1 SGHRS and CDR2 YFSETQ. The V end was cut by 2 bases, the J end by 7 bases, with 18 bases between. This CDR3 spans 15 amino acids. The CDR3 reads CASSFGDTGRSGYTF. Written as DNA, the CDR3 is TGCGCCAGCAGCTTCGGGGACACCGGTCGGTCTGGCTACACCTTC.